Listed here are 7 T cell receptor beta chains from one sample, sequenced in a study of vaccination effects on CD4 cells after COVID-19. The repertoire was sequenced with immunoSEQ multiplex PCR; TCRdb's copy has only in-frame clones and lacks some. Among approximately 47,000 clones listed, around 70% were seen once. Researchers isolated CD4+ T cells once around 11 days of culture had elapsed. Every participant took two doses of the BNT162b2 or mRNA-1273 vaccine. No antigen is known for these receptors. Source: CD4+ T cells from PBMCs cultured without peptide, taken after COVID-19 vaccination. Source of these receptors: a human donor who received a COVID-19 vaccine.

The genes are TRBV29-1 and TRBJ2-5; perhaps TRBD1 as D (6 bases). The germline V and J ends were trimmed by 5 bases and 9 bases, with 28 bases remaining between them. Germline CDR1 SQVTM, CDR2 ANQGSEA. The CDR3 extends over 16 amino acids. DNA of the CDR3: TGCAGCGTTATTGGAAGGGTCGGACAGCAGTTTGAGGCCCAGTACTTC. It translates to CSVIGRVGQQFEAQYF.

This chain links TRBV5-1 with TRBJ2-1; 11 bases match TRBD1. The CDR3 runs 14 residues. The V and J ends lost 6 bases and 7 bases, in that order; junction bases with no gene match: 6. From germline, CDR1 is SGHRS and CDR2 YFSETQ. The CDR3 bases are TGCGCCAGCACCGGGACAGGGGGAAGAAATGAGCAGTTCTTC. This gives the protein CASTGTGGRNEQFF.

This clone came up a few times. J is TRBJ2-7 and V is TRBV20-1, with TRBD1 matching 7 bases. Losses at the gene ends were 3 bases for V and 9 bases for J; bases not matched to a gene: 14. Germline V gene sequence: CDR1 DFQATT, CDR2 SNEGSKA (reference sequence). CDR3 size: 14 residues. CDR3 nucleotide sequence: TGCAGTGCTAGTTTAACCCAGGGGGTATCTGCGCAGTACTTC. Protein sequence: CSASLTQGVSAQYF.

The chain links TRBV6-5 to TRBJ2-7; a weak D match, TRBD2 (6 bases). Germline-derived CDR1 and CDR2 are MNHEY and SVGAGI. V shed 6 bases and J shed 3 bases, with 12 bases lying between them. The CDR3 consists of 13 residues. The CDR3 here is CASRGDFNYEQYF. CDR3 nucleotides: TGTGCCAGCAGAGGGGACTTTAACTACGAGCAGTACTTC.

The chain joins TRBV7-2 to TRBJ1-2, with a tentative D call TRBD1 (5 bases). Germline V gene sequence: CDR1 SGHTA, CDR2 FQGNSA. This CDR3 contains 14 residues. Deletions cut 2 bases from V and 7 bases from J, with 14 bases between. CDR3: CASSLSSGTLGYTF. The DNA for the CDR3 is TGTGCCAGCAGCTTAAGTTCCGGGACGCTTGGCTACACCTTC.

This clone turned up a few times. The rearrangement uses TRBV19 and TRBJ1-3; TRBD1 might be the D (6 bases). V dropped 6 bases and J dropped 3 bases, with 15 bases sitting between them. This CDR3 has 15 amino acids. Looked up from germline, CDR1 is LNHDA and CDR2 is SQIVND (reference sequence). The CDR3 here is CASSPRTGNGNTIYF. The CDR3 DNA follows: TGTGCCAGTAGCCCACGTACAGGGAATGGAAACACCATATATTTT.

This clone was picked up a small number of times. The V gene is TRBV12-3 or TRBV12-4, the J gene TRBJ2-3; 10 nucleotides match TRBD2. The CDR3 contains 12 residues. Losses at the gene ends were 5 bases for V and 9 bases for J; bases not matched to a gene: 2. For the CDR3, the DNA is TGTGCCAGCAGTAATAGCGGGGGGACGCAGTATTTT. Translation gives CASSNSGGTQYF.